The clone carrying this TCR beta chain was observed at least ten times. This entry comes from a study of human T cells and chemical hapten exposure. V shed 3 bases, J shed 7 bases, and the junction held 11 bases outside the gene matches. This CDR3 is 16 amino acids long. CDR1 is KGHDR, CDR2 SFDVKD, per germline. Time point reported: patch test 2, 6 weeks after DPC sensitization. Treatment in this sample: therapeutic diphenylcyclopropenone sensitization with weekly scalp DPC. Using its own MiXCR run on the RACE reads, TCRdb lists one record per CDR3 protein. The sample holds approximately 100,000 distinct CDR3 sequences, 9.2% seen once.

The rearrangement joins TRBV24-1 to TRBJ1-2; the match to TRBD1 covers 9 bases. This sample comprised whole blood, obtained in connection with sensitization to the hapten diphenylcyclopropenone (DPC). This TCR derives from a woman aged 40 to 50 with alopecia areata. Some clones in this sample may be carry-over from other donors' samples. CDR3 residues: CATSDVRDREVGGYTF. As DNA, the CDR3 is TGTGCCACCAGTGATGTCCGGGACAGGGAGGTTGGTGGCTACACCTTC.